The rows below give T cell receptor beta chains drawn from one sample of a study of blood T cell repertoires in COVID-19. Clones were read by immunoSEQ multiplex PCR, and TCRdb kept only the in-frame ones, dropping some. The sample consists of 300,000 or so clones, about 90% of them appearing once. Sequencing was performed on peripheral blood. These receptors were collected from a woman in her 30s with COVID-19, enrolled during active disease. The CDR3 runs from the conserved cysteine through the conserved F or W. The D gene is left open where the match is weak. Not every row has a clone size; where given, it reads once, few, many or a size class.

D gene	clone size	V gene	J gene	CDR3 protein	CDR3 DNA
.	.	TRBV13	TRBJ1-1	CASSPSVGLREAFF	TGTGCCAGCAGCCCTAGTGTAGGCTTGAGGGAAGCTTTCTTT
.	.	TRBV12-3/TRBV12-4	TRBJ1-5	CASSPDIGQPQHF	TGTGCCAGCAGTCCTGACATCGGCCAGCCCCAGCATTTT
.	.	TRBV30	TRBJ2-7	CAWSVAYEQYF	TGTGCCTGGAGTGTTGCGTACGAGCAGTACTTC
.	.	TRBV28	TRBJ1-2	CASSLHLEGGYTF	TGTGCCAGCAGTTTGCATCTCGAGGGTGGCTACACCTTC
TRBD2	.	TRBV3-1/TRBV3-2	TRBJ2-6	CASSRPSGITGANVLTF	TGTGCCAGCAGCCGGCCTAGCGGGATTACTGGGGCCAACGTCCTGACTTTC
TRBD1	.	TRBV6-5	TRBJ1-2	CASSYQGTGAYGYTF	TGTGCCAGCAGTTACCAAGGGACAGGGGCCTATGGCTACACCTTC
.	.	TRBV7-3	TRBJ1-1	CASSPRTVTEAFF	TGTGCCAGCAGCCCCCGGACAGTTACTGAAGCTTTCTTT
.	.	TRBV7-2	TRBJ1-2	CASSHSDSGYTF	TGTGCCAGCAGCCATAGTGACAGCGGCTACACCTTC
.	.	TRBV11-2	TRBJ2-7	CASSLDPGAGRNGEQYF	TGTGCCAGCAGCTTAGATCCTGGGGCAGGGAGGAACGGCGAGCAGTACTTC
.	.	TRBV4-1	TRBJ1-1	CASSHRVSEMNTEAFF	TGCGCCAGCAGCCACAGGGTGTCCGAAATGAACACTGAAGCTTTCTTT
.	.	TRBV5-6	TRBJ2-7	CASSLDIKSSYEQYF	TGTGCCAGCAGCTTAGACATCAAGAGCTCCTACGAGCAGTACTTC
.	.	TRBV18	TRBJ1-1	CASSPPNSMNTEAFF	TGTGCCAGCTCACCACCGAACAGCATGAACACTGAAGCTTTCTTT
.	.	TRBV7-2	TRBJ2-3	CASSLSSGNADTQYF	TGTGCCAGCAGCTTAAGCTCCGGGAACGCAGATACGCAGTATTTT
TRBD1	.	TRBV28	TRBJ2-2	CASRSILSTGVTGELFF	TGTGCCAGCAGATCCATTTTATCGACAGGGGTTACCGGGGAGCTGTTTTTT
TRBD2	.	TRBV14	TRBJ2-7	CASSSFSGSDYEQYF	TGTGCCAGCAGCTCATTTAGCGGGAGCGACTACGAGCAGTACTTC
.	.	TRBV12-3/TRBV12-4	TRBJ2-2	CASSHRTTGELFF	TGTGCCAGCAGTCACAGGACCACCGGGGAGCTGTTTTTT
.	.	TRBV6-1	TRBJ2-1	CASSAVGGAGDNEQFF	TGTGCCAGCAGTGCGGTTGGAGGTGCTGGTGACAATGAGCAGTTCTTC
TRBD1	once	TRBV5-4	TRBJ1-2	CASSSPGQGIDYGYTF	TGTGCCAGCAGCTCCCCGGGACAGGGAATCGACTATGGCTACACCTTC
TRBD2	.	TRBV7-3	TRBJ2-5	CASSLRFKAGAAETQYF	TGTGCCAGCAGCTTGCGCTTCAAAGCGGGAGCCGCAGAGACCCAGTACTTC
TRBD1	.	TRBV19	TRBJ1-2	CASSMRGQIDGYTF	TGTGCCAGTAGTATGAGGGGGCAAATTGATGGCTACACCTTC
TRBD1	.	TRBV6-5	TRBJ2-7	CAGQGQGSYEQYF	TGTGCCGGACAAGGACAGGGATCCTACGAGCAGTACTTC
.	once	TRBV28	TRBJ2-7	CASSLGQRYSEQYF	TGTGCCAGCAGTTTAGGACAGAGATACAGTGAGCAGTACTTC
TRBD2	.	TRBV7-9	TRBJ2-5	CASSNGLAGGQETQYF	TGTGCCAGCAGCAATGGACTAGCGGGAGGGCAAGAGACCCAGTACTTC
.	.	TRBV3-1/TRBV3-2	TRBJ2-5	CASSQREAGTQYF	TGTGCCAGCAGCCAAAGGGAAGCGGGGACCCAGTACTTC
.	few	TRBV27	TRBJ1-1	CASSLRGNTEAFF	TGTGCCAGCAGTTTAAGGGGGAACACTGAAGCTTTCTTT
.	.	TRBV7-9	TRBJ2-3	CASSLLTTTQYF	TGTGCCAGCAGCTTACTAACCACTACGCAGTATTTT
.	.	TRBV4-2	TRBJ1-4	CASSQDLYSHNEKLFF	TGTGCCAGCAGCCAAGATCTATACAGCCATAATGAAAAACTGTTTTTT
.	.	TRBV15	TRBJ2-1	CATSRDSINEQFF	TGTGCCACCAGCAGAGACAGTATCAATGAGCAGTTCTTC
TRBD1	.	TRBV10-3	TRBJ2-7	CAANRGQSSYEQYF	TGTGCCGCAAACAGGGGCCAGAGCTCCTACGAGCAGTACTTC
TRBD1	.	TRBV19	TRBJ2-7	CASSYTGTAGAEQYF	TGTGCCAGTAGTTACACCGGGACAGCCGGGGCCGAGCAGTACTTC
TRBD1	.	TRBV7-9	TRBJ2-1	CAFRDRAYNEQFF	TGTGCCTTCCGGGACAGGGCCTACAATGAGCAGTTCTTC
.	.	TRBV7-2	TRBJ2-7	CASSLETSSSYEQYF	TGTGCCAGCAGCTTAGAGACATCCAGCTCCTACGAGCAGTACTTC
TRBD2	many	TRBV6-1	TRBJ2-7	CASSENSGLSYEQYF	TGTGCCAGCAGTGAAAATAGCGGGCTCTCCTACGAGCAGTACTTC
.	.	TRBV10-1	TRBJ1-3	CASSPAGSGNTIYF	TGCGCCAGCAGTCCAGCCGGGTCTGGAAACACCATATATTTT
TRBD1	.	TRBV3-1/TRBV3-2	TRBJ1-5	CASSQGQGGFQPQHF	TGTGCCAGCAGCCAAGGACAGGGTGGGTTTCAGCCCCAGCATTTT
TRBD1	.	TRBV7-2	TRBJ1-3	CASSPTGGMGNTIYF	TGTGCCAGCAGCCCAACAGGGGGTATGGGAAACACCATATATTTT